The T cell receptor beta chain under discussion was sequenced for a study of PD-L1 blockade in urothelial cancer. Turning to the study itself: T cells were recovered from blood samples at a median of around 130,000. The study, taken as a whole, reports: Pretreatment TCR clonality in blood, when below the median, was predictive of better survival. Durable benefit was linked to greater 3-week expansion of tumor-associated blood clones.

This CDR3 comprises 16 residues. The ends lost 5 bases at V and 10 bases at J; junction bases unmatched: 12. Germline values: CDR1 SGHTA, CDR2 FQGNSA. Described time point: peripheral blood 6 weeks after treatment start. Profiling relied on immunoSEQ multiplex PCR, and the TCRdb table lists in-frame clones only, not all of them. The sample consists of 45,000 to 55,000 clones, around 85% of them appearing once. As concerns this clone: The antigen remains unidentified.

This clonotype was obtained from a man aged 45-60 years with urothelial cancer. Specimen: PBMCs, collected around atezolizumab (anti-PD-L1) treatment. The chain joins TRBV7-2 to TRBJ2-1, with 12 bases aligning to TRBD2. CDR3 sequence reads: CASSRDLTSGRGEQFF. The DNA for the CDR3 is TGTGCCAGCAGCCGAGACCTGACTAGCGGGAGAGGGGAGCAGTTCTTC.